Following are 3 T cell receptor beta chains from one sample sequenced in a study of blood T cell repertoires in COVID-19. Produced via immunoSEQ multiplex PCR; TCRdb's table is partial and in-frame only. Of roughly 150,000 clones in the sample, around nine tenths were seen once. Sequenced sample: peripheral blood. These receptors were taken from a woman between 65 and 79 years old with COVID-19, enrolled during active disease.

CDR3 coding DNA: TGTGCCAGCAGCCGCGGACAGGGACGGAGTGAAAAACTGTTTTTT. Its translation: CASSRGQGRSEKLFF. V gene TRBV5-8 combines with J gene TRBJ1-4; 8 bases fit TRBD1. After removal of 4 bases from V and 7 bases from J, the junction contained 9 bases not matched to a gene. The CDR3 runs 15 residues. Germline-derived CDR1 and CDR2 are SGHTS and YDEGEE.

The gene calls are TRBV10-1 and TRBJ2-1; 10 nucleotides agree with TRBD2. Germline CDR1 and CDR2: WNHNN and SYGVQD (reference sequence). This CDR3 spans 16 amino acids. J lost 8 bases, V lost 0 bases, and 7 bases had no gene match. Written as DNA, the CDR3 is TGCGCCAGCAGTGAGTCGACGGGACTAGCGTGGGATGAGCAGTTCTTC. As protein: CASSESTGLAWDEQFF.

The chain recombines TRBV4-1 with TRBJ1-5, with D perhaps matching TRBD1 (5 bases). The CDR3 length is 16 residues. Germline-derived CDR1 and CDR2 are MGHRA and YSYEKL. V lost 0 bases to trimming and J lost 4 bases, with 13 bases between them. The CDR3 DNA is TGCGCCAGCAGCCAAGATCGTCGACAGACGAATCAGCCCCAGCATTTT. Amino acids: CASSQDRRQTNQPQHF.